The TCR beta chain described here comes from a study of T cells after yellow fever vaccination. Notes on the study in general: High-abundance clonotypes from the bulk population could contaminate FACS-sorted repertoires.

Template switching with 5'RACE generated the TCR cDNA and added a universal primer site and UMIs. TCRdb used MiXCR to reprocess the 5' RACE reads, holding one entry per CDR3 protein. Of under 600,000 distinct CDR3 sequences in the sample, roughly 13% were seen once. V was clipped by 5 bases and J by 7 bases; unmatched bases: 12. The CDR3 sequence is 15 residues long. Per the germline V gene, CDR1 is SGHAT and CDR2 is FQNNGV. With respect to this clonotype: The antigen is unknown.

This material consisted of PBMCs, taken on the day of the yellow fever booster vaccination. The receptor was isolated from a man in his thirties or forties who received the YFV17D yellow fever vaccine. The genes are TRBV11-2 and TRBJ2-7; 9 bases agree with TRBD1. DNA of the CDR3: TGTGCCAGCAGCCCAGAAACCGGGACAGGGATTGAGCAGTACTTC. This sequence encodes CASSPETGTGIEQYF.